This TCR beta chain emerged from a study of T cell responses to AZD1222 COVID-19 vaccine. Study in general: Pooled samples include second doses given at about 4 or 12 weeks.

Sequenced by immunoSEQ multiplex PCR; TCRdb stores in-frame clones only, minus some. The sample yields 150,000 or so clones, about nine tenths seen once. The CDR3 is 15 residues long. Germline V gives CDR1 SGHRS, CDR2 YFSETQ. V was pared by 5 bases and J by 2 bases, with 8 bases of the junction left unmatched. The chain joins TRBV5-1 to TRBJ2-7; 9 bases are shared with TRBD2. This receptor was identified in an adult in good health. This specimen consisted of peripheral blood, obtained on day 0 of AZD1222 vaccination. As DNA, the CDR3 is TGCGCCAGCAGGATGGAGGTAGCGGGGGCCTACGAGCAGTACTTC. Residues: CASRMEVAGAYEQYF.